The 20 T cell receptor beta chains below come from one sample, sequenced in a study of identical twins. TCRdb ran MiXCR on the 5' RACE reads and lists one entry per CDR3 protein. The repertoire holds 430,000 or so distinct CDR3 sequences, with 20% to 25% as singletons. The data were also submitted as part of a second study, on T cells expressing NK-cell markers.

What was sequenced was CD4+ T cells sorted from blood. These receptors were taken from a woman under 30 in good health.

Only a few counts were recorded for this clonotype. V is TRBV5-1 and J is TRBJ2-1; TRBD1 agrees at 9 bases. In germline, CDR1 is SGHRS, CDR2 YFSETQ. Trimming removed 0 bases from V and 6 bases from J; junction bases left unmatched: 4. This CDR3 is 15 amino acids long. CDR3 in amino acids: CASSLGDRDINEQFF. As DNA, the CDR3 is TGCGCCAGCAGCTTGGGGGACAGGGATATCAATGAGCAGTTCTTC.

The chain carries TRBV5-5 and TRBJ1-6, with D possibly being TRBD1 (5 bases). V gave up 4 bases and J gave up 6 bases, with 17 bases separating them. The germline CDR1 and CDR2 sequences are SGHKS and YYEKEE (reference sequence). This CDR3 is 16 amino acids long. CDR3 in amino acids: CASSTLPDSSNSPLHF. In DNA form, the CDR3 reads TGTGCCAGCAGCACACTTCCCGACAGCTCTAATTCACCCCTCCACTTT.

In DNA form, the CDR3 reads TGTGCCAGCAGATACCGGAAACAGGGAGGGACTGAAGCTTTCTTT. This codes for CASRYRKQGGTEAFF. The rearrangement links TRBV6-5 to TRBJ1-1; the D gene is possibly TRBD1 (6 bases). The CDR3 is 15 amino acids. V gave up 6 bases and J gave up 5 bases, with 19 bases separating them. Germline lookup yields CDR1 MNHEY and CDR2 SVGAGI.

This clonotype was seen just once. DNA of the CDR3: TGCGCCAGCAGCCCCTCAACCGGGACTAGCGGAAGCAATGAGCAGTTCTTC. This encodes CASSPSTGTSGSNEQFF. The chain links TRBV4-3 to TRBJ2-1, with 11 nucleotides matching TRBD2. V lost 4 bases, J lost 6 bases, and 11 bases stayed unmatched. Germline-derived CDR1 and CDR2 are LGHNA and YSLEER. The CDR3 sequence is 17 residues long.

This clonotype has a handful of counts. V gene TRBV7-9 combines with J gene TRBJ2-7; TRBD1 matches 9 bases. V dropped 6 bases and J dropped 6; count of bases not matched to a gene: 12. CDR1 is SEHNR and CDR2 is FQNEAQ in the germline V gene (reference sequence). CDR3 length: 15 amino acids. This CDR3 reads CASRVTGQGGGEQYF. In nucleotides, the CDR3 is TGTGCCAGCAGGGTAACGGGACAGGGAGGCGGCGAGCAGTACTTC.

This clonotype was observed a few times. The J gene is TRBJ2-7, the V gene TRBV12-3 or TRBV12-4; 8 bases map to TRBD1. CDR3 size: 15 residues. Trimming removed 6 bases from V and 3 bases from J; junction bases left unmatched: 10. The CDR3 reads CASRTSLGTGYEQYF. The CDR3 nucleotides are TGTGCCAGCAGAACATCGCTCGGGACAGGCTACGAGCAGTACTTC.

The V call is TRBV29-1, the J call TRBJ2-3; 12 positions agree with TRBD2. Germline-derived CDR1 and CDR2 are SQVTM and ANQGSEA. V was pared by 4 bases and J by 7 bases, with 6 bases of the junction left unmatched. The CDR3 is made up of 14 amino acids. CDR3 loop: CSVVLAGGPHTQYF. CDR3 coding DNA: TGCAGCGTTGTACTAGCGGGGGGACCACATACGCAGTATTTT.

This clonotype was found once. One end of the junction is discordant with germline, which a read error may explain. This chain connects TRBV12-3 or TRBV12-4 to TRBJ2-2; the D call may be TRBD1 or TRBD2 (5 bases each). The CDR3 is 15 amino acids. CDR3 sequence: CGSEPGTVNTGELFF. The CDR3 DNA sequence: TGTGGCAGCGAACCAGGGACGGTGAACACCGGGGAGCTGTTTTTT.

This clonotype was recorded many times. The genes are TRBV5-5 and TRBJ2-3; the D is unclear. Between the trimmed V and J ends, which lost 4 bases and 2 bases, there was a span of 8 bases. The CDR3 consists of 13 residues. Germline V gives CDR1 SGHKS, CDR2 YYEKEE (reference sequence). CDR3 sequence reads: CASSDGSTDTQYF. CDR3 coding DNA: TGTGCCAGCAGCGACGGATCCACAGATACGCAGTATTTT.

This clonotype occurred a few times. This chain links TRBV20-1 with TRBJ1-1, with a tentative D call TRBD1 (6 bases). The germline gives CDR1 DFQATT, CDR2 SNEGSKA (reference sequence). CDR3 size: 13 residues. Trimming cost V 8 bases and J 0 bases, with 13 bases left between them. CDR3 in amino acids: CSLRDNMNTEAFF. As DNA, the CDR3 is TGCAGTTTGCGGGACAACATGAACACTGAAGCTTTCTTT.

This rearrangement joins TRBV20-1 to TRBJ2-7, with 10 nucleotides matching TRBD1. CDR3 length: 16 amino acids. Germline CDR1 reads DFQATT; CDR2 reads SNEGSKA (reference sequence). J was trimmed by 5 bases and V by 0 bases; bases with no gene match: 10. DNA of the CDR3: TGCAGTGCTAGAGATTGGTTTAGACAGGGGGCACACGAGCAGTACTTC. Amino acids: CSARDWFRQGAHEQYF.

The chain couples TRBV27 to TRBJ1-1; D uncertain. Trimming left V 6 bases short and J 1 base short, with 15 bases between. This CDR3 has 15 amino acids. Germline CDR1 and CDR2: MNHEY and SMNVEV (reference sequence). CDR3 nucleotide sequence: TGTGCCAGCAGCAAAAACCTGAACCCGAACACTGAAGCTTTCTTT. The encoded protein is CASSKNLNPNTEAFF.

In this sample, this clonotype turned up a few times. The chain couples TRBV12-3 or TRBV12-4 to TRBJ1-2; TRBD1 is a possible D gene (5 bases). This CDR3 has 14 amino acids. V shed 5 bases and J shed 3 bases, with 13 bases lying between them. CDR3: CASSRGNRDYGYTF. The DNA for the CDR3 is TGTGCCAGCAGTAGGGGAAATCGGGACTATGGCTACACCTTC.

This clonotype was seen more than once but under ten times. A junction boundary mismatches the germline segment, possibly from a read error. The chain employs TRBV3-1 and TRBJ2-1; 8 bases agree with TRBD2. CDR1 and CDR2 from the germline V gene are LGHDT and YNNKEL (reference sequence). The CDR3 has 13 residues. The CDR3 protein is CASSHLGGGPYHF. Written as DNA, the CDR3 is TGTGCCAGCAGCCACTTGGGCGGGGGGCCTTACCACTTC.

This clonotype was observed a few times. V usage is TRBV7-2 and J usage is TRBJ1-6; unclear D gene. From germline, CDR1 is SGHTA and CDR2 FQGNSA. The CDR3 has 12 amino acids. Between the trimmed V and J ends, which lost 3 bases and 15 bases, there was a span of 12 bases. CDR3 sequence: CASSFNAANLHF. The CDR3 DNA sequence: TGTGCCAGCAGCTTTAATGCGGCCAACCTCCACTTT.

This chain joins TRBV20-1 and TRBJ2-1; D possibly corresponds to TRBD2 (5 bases). This CDR3 contains 15 residues. Looked up from germline, CDR1 is DFQATT and CDR2 is SNEGSKA (reference sequence). The V gene lost 2 bases and the J gene lost 7 bases, with 18 bases spanning the gap. The CDR3 here is CSARIGREGWNEQFF. In DNA, the CDR3 is TGCAGTGCTAGAATAGGACGAGAGGGTTGGAATGAGCAGTTCTTC.

This clonotype was counted between two and nine times. The gene calls are TRBV29-1 and TRBJ2-2; 10 bases map to TRBD2. Germline assignment: CDR1 SQVTM and CDR2 ANQGSEA. V was clipped by 8 bases and J by 7 bases; unmatched bases: 19. This CDR3 is 17 amino acids long. The CDR3 is CSIISPIAGGVDGELFF. DNA for the CDR3: TGCAGCATCATAAGCCCAATAGCGGGAGGCGTAGACGGGGAGCTGTTTTTT.

CDR3 loop: CASSYSWTTNTGELFF. The CDR3 DNA reads TGTGCCAGCAGTTACTCTTGGACTACCAACACCGGGGAGCTGTTTTTT. This sequence joins TRBV6-5 and TRBJ2-2; tentative D call: TRBD2 (6 bases). Germline V CDR1 and CDR2: MNHEY, SVGAGI. V lost 0 bases to trimming and J lost 2 bases, with 10 bases between them. The CDR3 is 16 residues long.

The chain joins TRBV28 to TRBJ1-5; perhaps TRBD1 as D (5 bases). V was pared by 7 bases and J by 4 bases, with 11 bases between. This CDR3 contains 13 residues. Germline CDR1 reads MDHEN; CDR2 reads SYDVKM. The CDR3 region is CASIAGRNQPQHF. CDR3 DNA sequence: TGTGCCAGCATCGCAGGGCGGAATCAGCCCCAGCATTTT.

This clonotype was seen a handful of times. V and J are TRBV20-1 and TRBJ2-5, with D uncertain. This CDR3 comprises 14 residues. Trimming removed 1 base from V and 5 bases from J, with 14 bases in between. The germline CDR1 and CDR2 sequences are DFQATT and SNEGSKA (reference sequence). CDR3 protein: CSARVPPVGETQYF. The DNA for the CDR3 is TGCAGTGCTAGAGTCCCCCCGGTAGGGGAGACCCAGTACTTC.